This T cell receptor (beta chain) was identified during a study of control samples from healthy donors and cancer patients. The protocol was immunoSEQ multiplex PCR, while the TCRdb copy is restricted to in-frame clones and leaves out a portion. Of about 120,000 clones in the sample, around 87% were seen once. Germline-derived CDR1 and CDR2 are SGHAT and FQNNGV. CDR3 length equals 15 residues. Trimming shortened V by 4 bases and J by 4 bases, and 13 bases separated the two germline ends. J is TRBJ1-4 and V is TRBV11-2; the D gene is possibly TRBD1 (6 bases). The material sequenced was blood. This sequence was found in a man between 60 and 70 years old in good health. The CDR3 nucleotides read TGTGCCAGCAGCTCGGCAGGGGCGTTTAATGAAAAACTGTTTTTT. It encodes CASSSAGAFNEKLFF.